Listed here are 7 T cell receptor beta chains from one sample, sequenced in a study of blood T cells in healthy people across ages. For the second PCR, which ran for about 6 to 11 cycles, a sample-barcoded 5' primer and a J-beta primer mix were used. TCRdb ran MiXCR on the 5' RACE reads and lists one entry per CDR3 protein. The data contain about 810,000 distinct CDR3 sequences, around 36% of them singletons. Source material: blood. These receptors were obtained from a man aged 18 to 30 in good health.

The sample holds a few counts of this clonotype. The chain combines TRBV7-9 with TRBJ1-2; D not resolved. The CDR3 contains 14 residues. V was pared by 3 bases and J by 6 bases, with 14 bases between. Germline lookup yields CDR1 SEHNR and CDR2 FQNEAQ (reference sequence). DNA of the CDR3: TGTGCCAGCAGCTTTGTTCAGGCCCCTAATGGCTACACCTTC. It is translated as CASSFVQAPNGYTF.

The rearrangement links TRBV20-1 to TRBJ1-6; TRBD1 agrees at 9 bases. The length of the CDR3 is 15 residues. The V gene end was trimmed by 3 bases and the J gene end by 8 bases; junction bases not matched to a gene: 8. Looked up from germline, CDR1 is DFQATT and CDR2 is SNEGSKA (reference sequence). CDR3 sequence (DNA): TGCAGTGCTAGGGAAAGGACAGGGGTTGATTCACCCCTCCACTTT. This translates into CSARERTGVDSPLHF.

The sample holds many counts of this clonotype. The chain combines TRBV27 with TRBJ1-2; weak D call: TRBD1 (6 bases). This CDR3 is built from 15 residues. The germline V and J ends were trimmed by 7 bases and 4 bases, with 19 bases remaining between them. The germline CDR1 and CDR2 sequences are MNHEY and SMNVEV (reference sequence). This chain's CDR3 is CASTPRPGGAYGYTF. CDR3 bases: TGTGCCAGCACCCCTCGGCCGGGGGGGGCCTATGGCTACACCTTC.

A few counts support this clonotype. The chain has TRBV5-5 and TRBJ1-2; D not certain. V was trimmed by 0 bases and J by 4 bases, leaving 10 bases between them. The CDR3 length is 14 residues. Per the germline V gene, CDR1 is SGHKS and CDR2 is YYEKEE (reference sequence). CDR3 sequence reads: CASSLGRALYGYTF. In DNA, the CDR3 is TGTGCCAGCAGCTTGGGAAGGGCTCTCTATGGCTACACCTTC. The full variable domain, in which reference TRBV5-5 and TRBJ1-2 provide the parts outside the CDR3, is DAGVTQSPTHLIKTRGQQVTLRCSPISGHKSVSWYQQVLGQGPQFIFQYYEKEERGRGNFPDRFSARQFPNYSSELNVNALLLGDSALYLCASSLGRALYGYTFGSGTRLTVV.

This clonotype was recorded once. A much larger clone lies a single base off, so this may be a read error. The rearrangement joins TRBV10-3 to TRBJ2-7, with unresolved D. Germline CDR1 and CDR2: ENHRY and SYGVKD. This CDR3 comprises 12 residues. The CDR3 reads CTISDVGNEQYF. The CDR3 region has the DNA TGTACCATCAGTGATGTAGGAAACGAGCAGTACTTC.

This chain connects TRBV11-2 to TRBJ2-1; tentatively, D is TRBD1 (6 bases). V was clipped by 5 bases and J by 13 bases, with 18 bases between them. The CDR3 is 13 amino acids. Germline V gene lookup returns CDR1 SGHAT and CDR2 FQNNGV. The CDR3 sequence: CASSDGQQETQFF. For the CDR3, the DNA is TGTGCCAGCAGCGACGGACAGCAAGAGACCCAGTTCTTC.

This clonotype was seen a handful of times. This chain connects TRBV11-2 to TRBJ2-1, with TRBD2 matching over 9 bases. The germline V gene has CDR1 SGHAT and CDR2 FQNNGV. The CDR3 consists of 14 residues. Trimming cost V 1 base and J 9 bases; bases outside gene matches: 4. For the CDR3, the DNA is TGTGCCAGCAGCTTAGGTGGCGGGGGGGGTGAGCAGTTCTTC. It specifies CASSLGGGGGEQFF.